The rows below give T cell receptor beta chains drawn from one sample of a study of molecular identifiers for immune sequencing clone quantification. TCRdb passed the PCR reads through MiXCR, listing each CDR3 protein once. The data contain about 630,000 distinct CDR3 sequences, about 25% of them seen just once; the ten biggest clones take up roughly 0.83%. Sequenced material: naive CD8+ T cells from blood, with Jurkat cell RNA spiked in. These receptor sequences come from a human donor in good health. Some libraries in this study had Jurkat cell RNA spiked in. Both conserved end residues are part of each CDR3. Each record gives: CDR3 protein, CDR3 DNA, J gene, D gene, clone size, V gene. D genes are given only for firm matches. Clone size, where shown, is once, few, many, or a class for clones that have expanded.

CASRSTWVTDTQYF | TGTGCCAGCAGATCAACTTGGGTCACAGATACGCAGTATTTT | TRBJ2-3 | . | many | TRBV12-3/TRBV12-4
CASMGLMNTEAFF | TGTGCCAGCATGGGGCTCATGAACACTGAAGCTTTCTTT | TRBJ1-1 | . | . | TRBV25-1
CAAGVSSYSNQPQHF | TGTGCAGCAGGGGTCTCTTCTTATAGCAATCAGCCCCAGCATTTT | TRBJ1-5 | . | many | TRBV19
CASSLGGRSNQPQHF | TGTGCCAGCAGCTTAGGCGGACGGAGCAATCAGCCCCAGCATTTT | TRBJ1-5 | . | many | TRBV7-2
CASSLQHRAQETQYF | TGTGCCAGCAGCCTTCAACACAGGGCTCAAGAGACCCAGTACTTC | TRBJ2-5 | . | few | TRBV3-2
CATSRDWGGFEAFF | TGTGCCACCAGCAGAGATTGGGGGGGTTTTGAAGCTTTCTTT | TRBJ1-1 | . | . | TRBV15
CASSLASTSYNYGYTF | TGCGCCAGCAGCTTGGCGTCAACCAGCTATAACTATGGCTACACCTTC | TRBJ1-2 | . | few | TRBV5-1
CASTEPAPNSPLHF | TGTGCCAGCACGGAGCCCGCCCCGAATTCACCCCTCCACTTT | TRBJ1-6 | . | many | TRBV28
CASSYSTGSDTQYF | TGTGCCAGCAGTTACTCGACAGGGTCAGATACGCAGTATTTT | TRBJ2-3 | TRBD1 | few | TRBV6-5
CASSLFRAGGRYGYTF | TGTGCCAGCAGTTTATTTAGGGCAGGGGGACGCTATGGCTACACCTTC | TRBJ1-2 | TRBD1 | few | TRBV12-3/TRBV12-4
CASSSFHWPQETQYF | TGTGCCAGCAGTTCTTTCCATTGGCCACAAGAGACCCAGTACTTC | TRBJ2-5 | . | many | TRBV12-3/TRBV12-4
CASIRRGRVALGTTDTQYF | TGCGCCAGCATCAGAAGGGGGCGCGTTGCATTGGGCACGACAGATACGCAGTATTTT | TRBJ2-3 | TRBD1 | few | TRBV10-1
CASSHPLAGGGEQFF | TGCGCCAGCAGCCATCCCCTAGCGGGAGGGGGTGAGCAGTTCTTC | TRBJ2-1 | TRBD2 | . | TRBV4-1
CSAVASGPEAFF | TGCAGCGCTGTGGCTTCAGGACCTGAAGCTTTCTTT | TRBJ1-1 | . | many | TRBV29-1
CSVEEVSTGFGYTF | TGCAGCGTTGAAGAAGTATCGACAGGTTTTGGCTACACCTTC | TRBJ1-2 | . | . | TRBV29-1
CASSPTSGSAKNIQYF | TGCGCCAGCAGCCCCACTAGCGGGAGCGCCAAAAACATTCAGTACTTC | TRBJ2-4 | TRBD2 | many | TRBV5-1
CASSLTGGPNEQYF | TGCGCCAGCAGCTTGACAGGGGGCCCCAACGAGCAGTACTTC | TRBJ2-7 | TRBD1 | many | TRBV5-1
CASSLATGLETQYF | TGTGCCAGCAGCTTGGCGACAGGGCTGGAGACCCAGTACTTC | TRBJ2-5 | TRBD1 | many | TRBV7-9
CASRGGPATASEQYF | TGTGCCAGCAGGGGTGGCCCGGCGACGGCAAGCGAGCAGTACTTC | TRBJ2-7 | . | . | TRBV27
CASSHTGDYEQYF | TGCGCCAGCAGCCACACAGGGGACTACGAGCAGTACTTC | TRBJ2-7 | TRBD1 | few | TRBV4-1
CASSQGRGGEAIF | TGCGCCAGCAGCCAAGGGAGAGGTGGGGAAGCAATCTTT | TRBJ1-1 | . | . | TRBV4-1
CASSHTSRGATYEQYF | TGCGCCAGCAGCCACACTTCGCGGGGGGCTACCTACGAGCAGTACTTC | TRBJ2-7 | TRBD2 | many | TRBV4-1
CASITTPGKGSGYTQYF | TGTGCCAGCATCACGACTCCCGGCAAGGGCTCGGGGTATACGCAGTATTTT | TRBJ2-3 | . | few | TRBV12-3/TRBV12-4
CASSRGEQFF | TGTGCCAGTAGTCGGGGAGAGCAGTTCTTC | TRBJ2-1 | . | few | TRBV19
CASSPAPRDTDTQYF | TGTGCCAGCTCACCGGCACCCAGGGACACAGATACGCAGTATTTT | TRBJ2-3 | . | many | TRBV18
CASSPPPPAQETPYF | TGTGCCAGCAGCCCCCCCCCCCCCGCCCAAGAGACCCCGTACTTC | TRBJ2-5 | . | . | TRBV7-6
CASSPVITGQPQHF | TGTGCCAGCAGCCCCGTAATCACAGGACAGCCCCAGCATTTT | TRBJ1-5 | . | many | TRBV7-2
CSAEGVSGRLGTDTQYF | TGCAGTGCTGAGGGCGTTAGCGGGAGGCTAGGCACAGATACGCAGTATTTT | TRBJ2-3 | TRBD2 | . | TRBV20-1